Below, 18 T cell receptor beta chains from the same sample are listed, as sequenced in a study of read filtering for tumor transcriptome and immune sequencing. This library used roughly 430 ng RNA and molecular barcoded adaptors spanning alpha/delta and beta/gamma chains. TCRdb reprocessed the reads with MiXCR, giving one entry per CDR3 protein. The sample yields roughly 130,000 distinct CDR3 sequences, 10% to 15% seen once. Sequencing used a population of CD138-negative cells sorted from bone marrow. The origin of the receptors is a donor over 35 with multiple myeloma.

This clonotype was seen repeatedly, ten times or more. V and J are TRBV6-6 and TRBJ1-1; D perhaps matches TRBD1 (5 bases). The ends were cut back, 6 bases at V and 4 bases at J, with 21 bases in the middle. Per the germline V gene, CDR1 is MNHNY and CDR2 is SVGAGI (reference sequence). CDR3 size: 16 residues. The CDR3 region has the DNA TGTGCCAGCAGGTCTACACTCCAGGGTTCGGGCACTGAAGCTTTCTTT. It yields the protein CASRSTLQGSGTEAFF.

This clonotype was picked up many times. J is TRBJ2-1 and V is TRBV23-1; TRBD2 matches at 8 bases. TRBV23-1 is labeled an ORF, and its function is uncertain. Trimming removed 3 bases from V and 5 bases from J; junction bases left unmatched: 15. The CDR3 loop spans 18 amino acids. Written as DNA, the CDR3 is TGCGCCAGCAGTCAGCCCCGGCCTTCCGGGACTAGTGACAATGAGCAGTTCTTC. The encoded protein is CASSQPRPSGTSDNEQFF.

This clonotype showed up just once. A far larger clone is a single base away, which makes a read error likely. The chain couples TRBV10-3 to TRBJ2-7; 10 positions match TRBD1. The CDR3 extends over 17 amino acids. With V trimmed by 5 bases and J by 3 bases, 13 bases remained unmatched. Looked up from germline, CDR1 is ENHRY and CDR2 is SYGVKD. Written as DNA, the CDR3 is TGTGCCATCAGTTACCGCCAAGAGACAGGGGGCGGCTACGAGCAGTACTTC. Amino acids: CAISYRQETGGGYEQYF.

Concerning this clonotype: Given a far larger clone just one base away, this is likely a sequencing read error. Without the conserved terminal phenylalanine or tryptophan, this CDR3 likely stems from a read error. This chain links TRBV7-2 with TRBJ2-2, with D uncertain. The ends were cut back, 4 bases at V and 0 bases at J, with 0 bases in the middle. Germline CDR1 is SGHTA and CDR2 is FQGNSA. There are 12 residues in the CDR3. CDR3 DNA: TGTGCCAGCAGCTCGAACACCGGGGAGCTGTTTCTT. Translation: CASSSNTGELFL.

This clonotype was seen many times. The V and J genes are TRBV30 and TRBJ2-3; the D gene is possibly TRBD2 (5 bases). The CDR3 spans 14 residues. The germline V gene encodes CDR1 GTSNPN and CDR2 SVGIG (reference sequence). V lost 2 bases, J lost 0 bases, and 9 bases lay in between. This CDR3 is CAWSRGSSTDTQYF. CDR3 DNA: TGTGCCTGGAGTCGGGGTTCTAGCACAGATACGCAGTATTTT.

This clonotype was recorded many times. The rearrangement joins TRBV11-2 to TRBJ1-2; maybe TRBD1 (5 bases). CDR1 and CDR2 (germline): SGHAT, FQNNGV. CDR3 length: 16 amino acids. The V gene lost 5 bases and the J gene lost 2 bases, with 18 bases spanning the gap. In nucleotides, the CDR3 is TGTGCCAGCAGCCCCGACGTGGGAGGGACGAACTATGGCTACACCTTC. It yields the protein CASSPDVGGTNYGYTF.

This clonotype came up many times. The chain combines TRBV3-1 with TRBJ2-2, with TRBD2 matching 10 bases. CDR1 and CDR2 from the germline V gene are LGHDT and YNNKEL (reference sequence). The CDR3 extends over 15 amino acids. J was trimmed by 6 bases and V by 0 bases; bases with no gene match: 1. In DNA, the CDR3 is TGTGCCAGCAGCCAAGACGGGACTAGCGCCGGGGAGCTGTTTTTT. This translates into CASSQDGTSAGELFF.

Notes on this clonotype: This could be a read error, since a much larger clone is one nucleotide away. The CDR3 reads CSGEASGGPSSYNGQFF. The CDR3 DNA follows: TGCAGCGGTGAGGCTAGCGGGGGGCCCAGCTCCTACAATGGGCAGTTCTTC. The chain couples TRBV29-1 to TRBJ2-1; 11 nucleotides align to TRBD2. The germline gives CDR1 SQVTM, CDR2 ANQGSEA. This CDR3 contains 17 residues.

In this sample, this clonotype turned up many times. The chain employs TRBV7-2 and TRBJ2-1, with 9 bases aligning to TRBD2. Germline V gene lookup returns CDR1 SGHTA and CDR2 FQGNSA. Unmatched junction bases numbered 7, after V lost 0 bases and J lost 1 base. The CDR3 has 18 amino acids. DNA of the CDR3: TGTGCCAGCAGCTTAGCCGTGCGGGGGGGCCTTTCCTACAATGAGCAGTTCTTC. It translates to CASSLAVRGGLSYNEQFF.

This clonotype was seen at least ten times. The chain carries TRBV27 and TRBJ2-7; maybe TRBD2 (6 bases). Trimming shortened V by 3 bases and J by 4 bases, and 16 bases separated the two germline ends. The CDR3 extends over 15 amino acids. Per the germline V gene, CDR1 is MNHEY and CDR2 is SMNVEV (reference sequence). In DNA, the CDR3 is TGTGCCAGCAGTTTGGGGCAGGGAGGAAATTACGAGCAGTACTTC. Encoded protein: CASSLGQGGNYEQYF.

There are many counts of this clonotype. The chain is built from TRBV4-1 and TRBJ1-4; D perhaps matches TRBD1 (6 bases). V lost 1 base and J lost 4, with 13 bases in between. Germline V CDR1 and CDR2: MGHRA, YSYEKL. The CDR3 extends over 16 amino acids. The CDR3 is CASSQVQGPGNEKLFF. The DNA of the CDR3 is TGCGCCAGCAGCCAAGTTCAGGGGCCGGGTAATGAAAAACTGTTTTTT.

This clonotype was counted ten times or more. The chain is built from TRBV7-8 and TRBJ2-7; D is possibly TRBD1 or TRBD2 (5 bases each). The CDR3 length is 16 residues. In germline, CDR1 is SGHVS, CDR2 FQNEAQ. Between the trimmed V and J ends, which lost 5 bases and 1 base, there was a span of 18 bases. The CDR3 sequence: CASSEPSGRTSYEQYF. The CDR3 bases are TGTGCCAGCAGCGAGCCCTCGGGACGGACGTCCTACGAGCAGTACTTC.

This clonotype appeared many times. The chain has TRBV11-2 and TRBJ2-2; perhaps D is TRBD1 or TRBD2 (5 bases each). This CDR3 has 16 residues. Germline assignment: CDR1 SGHAT and CDR2 FQNNGV. The V end lost 5 bases, the J end lost 3 bases, and 16 bases lay between the germline ends. The CDR3 is CASSPRGGRDTGELFF. The CDR3 bases are TGTGCCAGCAGCCCGCGTGGGGGTCGGGACACCGGGGAGCTGTTTTTT.

This clonotype was observed a few times. CDR3 in amino acids: CASSYRALGETQYF. As DNA, the CDR3 is TGTGCCAGCAGCTACCGGGCACTAGGGGAGACCCAGTACTTC. This chain joins TRBV7-2 and TRBJ2-5, with D possibly being TRBD2 (5 bases). This CDR3 has 14 residues. CDR1 is SGHTA and CDR2 is FQGNSA in the germline V gene. The V and J ends lost 4 bases and 5 bases respectively, with 14 bases between them.

This clonotype has at least ten counts. The chain is built from TRBV29-1 and TRBJ2-1; D ambiguous. CDR3 length: 12 amino acids. Germline-derived CDR1 and CDR2 are SQVTM and ANQGSEA. V lost 7 bases and J 9 bases, leaving 16 bases between the germline ends. The DNA of the CDR3 is TGCAGCGGAAACTCTGGAAGTATTGAGCAGTTCTTC. Translating it yields CSGNSGSIEQFF.

This clonotype was seen repeatedly, ten times or more. V is TRBV6-5 and J is TRBJ1-1; perhaps TRBD1 as D (6 bases). Germline CDR1 is MNHEY and CDR2 is SVGAGI. The V end was cut by 1 base, the J end by 1 base, with 10 bases between. CDR3 length: 15 amino acids. The CDR3 here is CASSYWGTPNTEAFF. The CDR3 nucleotides read TGTGCCAGCAGTTACTGGGGGACACCGAACACTGAAGCTTTCTTT.

There are many counts of this clonotype. The chain uses TRBV5-1 and TRBJ1-4; D is undetermined. Per the germline V gene, CDR1 is SGHRS and CDR2 is YFSETQ. Deletions cut 4 bases from V and 4 bases from J, with 17 bases between. This CDR3 is built from 16 residues. This CDR3 reads CASSPNARLDNEKLFF. The CDR3 DNA reads as TGCGCCAGCAGCCCTAATGCGCGGTTGGATAATGAAAAACTGTTTTTT.

The table lists this clonotype with many counts. The CDR3 DNA sequence: TGTGCCAGCAGCCTAAGCCGGGACGGTGAAGCTTTCTTT. Translation: CASSLSRDGEAFF. This chain joins TRBV11-3 and TRBJ1-1; a weak D match, TRBD1 (5 bases). CDR3 size: 13 residues. Trimming stripped 5 bases from V and 7 bases from J, with 14 bases between. The germline V gene encodes CDR1 SGHNT and CDR2 YENEEA.